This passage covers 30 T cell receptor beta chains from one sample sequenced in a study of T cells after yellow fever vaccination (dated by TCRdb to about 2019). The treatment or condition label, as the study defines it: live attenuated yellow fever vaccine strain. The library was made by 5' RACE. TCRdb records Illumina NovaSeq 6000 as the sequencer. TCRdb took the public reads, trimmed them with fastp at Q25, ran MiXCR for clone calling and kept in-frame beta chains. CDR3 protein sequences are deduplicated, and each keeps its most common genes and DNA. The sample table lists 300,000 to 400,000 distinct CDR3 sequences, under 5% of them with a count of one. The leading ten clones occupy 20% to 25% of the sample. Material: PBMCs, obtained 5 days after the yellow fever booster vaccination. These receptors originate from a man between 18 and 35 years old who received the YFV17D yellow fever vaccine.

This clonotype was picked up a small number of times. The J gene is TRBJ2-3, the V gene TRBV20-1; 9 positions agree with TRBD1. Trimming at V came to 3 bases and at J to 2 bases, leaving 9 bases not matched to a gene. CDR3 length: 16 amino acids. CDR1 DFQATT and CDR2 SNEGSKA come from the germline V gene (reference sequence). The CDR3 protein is CSARGQGEVATDTQYF. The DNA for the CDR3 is TGCAGTGCTAGGGGACAGGGAGAGGTGGCCACAGATACGCAGTATTTT.

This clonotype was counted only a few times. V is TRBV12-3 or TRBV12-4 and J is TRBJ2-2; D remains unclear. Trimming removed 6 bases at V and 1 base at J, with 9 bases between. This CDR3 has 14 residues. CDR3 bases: TGTGCCAGCAGAAGCACTGAGAACACCGGGGAGCTGTTTTTT. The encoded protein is CASRSTENTGELFF.

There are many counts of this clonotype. The CDR3 sequence is CASSPLAGRSLSTDTQYF. DNA of the CDR3: TGTGCCAGCAGCCCGCTAGCGGGGAGATCTCTAAGCACAGATACGCAGTATTTT. This sequence joins TRBV5-4 and TRBJ2-3, with TRBD2 matching over 9 bases. Germline V CDR1 and CDR2: SGHNT, YYREEE (reference sequence). CDR3 size: 18 residues. J lost 0 bases, V lost 4 bases, and 12 bases had no gene match.

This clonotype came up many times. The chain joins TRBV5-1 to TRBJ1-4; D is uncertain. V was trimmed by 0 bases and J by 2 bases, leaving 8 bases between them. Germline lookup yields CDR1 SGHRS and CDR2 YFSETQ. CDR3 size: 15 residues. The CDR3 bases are TGCGCCAGCAGCTTGGACGGGTGGACTAATGAAAAACTGTTTTTT. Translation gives CASSLDGWTNEKLFF.

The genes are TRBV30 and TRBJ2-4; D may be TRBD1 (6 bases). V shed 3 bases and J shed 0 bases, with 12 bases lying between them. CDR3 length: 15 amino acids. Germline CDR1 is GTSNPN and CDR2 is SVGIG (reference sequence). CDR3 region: CAWRETGIAKNIQYF. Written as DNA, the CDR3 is TGTGCCTGGAGGGAGACAGGCATAGCCAAAAACATTCAGTACTTC.

The CDR3 sequence is CASSPPGGGAYEQYF. The DNA for the CDR3 is TGTGCCAGCAGCCCGCCCGGCGGGGGGGCCTACGAGCAGTACTTC. The chain couples TRBV9 to TRBJ2-7; TRBD2 matches at 9 bases. Germline trimming cut 4 bases from V and 2 bases from J; bases unmatched to any gene: 7. Germline loops: CDR1 SGDLS, CDR2 YYNGEE. This CDR3 has 15 amino acids.

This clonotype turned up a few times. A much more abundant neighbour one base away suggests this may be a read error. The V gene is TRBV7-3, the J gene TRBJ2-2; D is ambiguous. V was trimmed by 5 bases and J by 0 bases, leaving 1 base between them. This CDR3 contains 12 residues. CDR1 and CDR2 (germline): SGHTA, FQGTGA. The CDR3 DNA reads TGTGCCAGCAGCACGAACACCGGGGAGCTGTTTTTT. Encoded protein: CASSTNTGELFF.

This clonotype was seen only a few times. CDR3 coding DNA: TGCGCCAGCAGCCAACTCCCGTCCTTAGCGGGAGATACGCAGTATTTT. Protein: CASSQLPSLAGDTQYF. The chain employs TRBV5-1 and TRBJ2-3; 7 nucleotides agree with TRBD2. The V gene end was trimmed by 4 bases and the J gene end by 5 bases; junction bases not matched to a gene: 13. CDR1 and CDR2 from the germline V gene are SGHRS and YFSETQ. The CDR3 extends over 16 amino acids.

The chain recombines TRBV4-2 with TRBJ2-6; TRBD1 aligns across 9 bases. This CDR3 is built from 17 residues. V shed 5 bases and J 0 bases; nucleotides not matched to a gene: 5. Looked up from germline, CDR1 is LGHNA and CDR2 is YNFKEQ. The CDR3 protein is CASSNRGPTSGANVLTF. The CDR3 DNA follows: TGTGCCAGCAGCAACAGGGGGCCAACCTCTGGGGCCAACGTCCTGACTTTC.

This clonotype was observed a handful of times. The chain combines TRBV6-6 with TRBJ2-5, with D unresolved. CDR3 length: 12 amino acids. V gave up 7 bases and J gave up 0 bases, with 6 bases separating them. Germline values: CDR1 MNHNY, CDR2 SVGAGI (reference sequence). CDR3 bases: TGTGCCAGCACCCGGGACCAAGAGACCCAGTACTTC. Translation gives CASTRDQETQYF.

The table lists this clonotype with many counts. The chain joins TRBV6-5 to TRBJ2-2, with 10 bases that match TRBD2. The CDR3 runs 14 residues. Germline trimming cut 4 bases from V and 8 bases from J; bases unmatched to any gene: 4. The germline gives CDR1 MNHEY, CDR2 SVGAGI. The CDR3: CASSLPGLAGELFF. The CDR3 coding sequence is TGTGCCAGCAGTTTACCGGGACTAGCGGGGGAGCTGTTTTTT.

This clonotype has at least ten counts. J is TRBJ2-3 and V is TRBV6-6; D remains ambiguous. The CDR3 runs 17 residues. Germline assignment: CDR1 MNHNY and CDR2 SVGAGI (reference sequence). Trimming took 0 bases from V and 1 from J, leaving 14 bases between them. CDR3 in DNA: TGTGCCAGCAGTTACTCCCATGCCCAACCTGGCACAGATACGCAGTATTTT. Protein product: CASSYSHAQPGTDTQYF.

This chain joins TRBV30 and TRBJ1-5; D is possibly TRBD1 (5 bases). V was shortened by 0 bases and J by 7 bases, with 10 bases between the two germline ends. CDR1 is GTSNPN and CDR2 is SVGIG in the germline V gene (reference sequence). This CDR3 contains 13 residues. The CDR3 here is CAWSVEGSQPQHF. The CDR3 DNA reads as TGTGCCTGGAGTGTAGAGGGGTCGCAGCCCCAGCATTTT.

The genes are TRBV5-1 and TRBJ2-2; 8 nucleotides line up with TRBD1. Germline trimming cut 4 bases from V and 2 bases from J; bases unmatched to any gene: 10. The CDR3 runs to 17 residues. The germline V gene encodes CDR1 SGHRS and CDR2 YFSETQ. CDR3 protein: CASSLPGQVLNTGELFF. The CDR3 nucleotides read TGCGCCAGCAGCCTCCCGGGACAGGTCCTTAACACCGGGGAGCTGTTTTTT.

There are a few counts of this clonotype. In DNA, the CDR3 is TGTGCCACCAGCAGAGACGTTCCACAGGGGAACTATGGCTACACCTTC. Its protein product is CATSRDVPQGNYGYTF. The V gene is TRBV15, the J gene TRBJ1-2; TRBD1 agrees at 7 bases. This CDR3 spans 16 amino acids. Trimming removed 0 bases from V and 2 bases from J; junction bases left unmatched: 6. The V gene's germline CDR1 is LNHNV and CDR2 YYDKDF (reference sequence).

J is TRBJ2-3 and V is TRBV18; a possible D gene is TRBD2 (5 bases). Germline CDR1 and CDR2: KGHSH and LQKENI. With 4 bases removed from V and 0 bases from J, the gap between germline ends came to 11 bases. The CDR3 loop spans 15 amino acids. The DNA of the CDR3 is TGTGCCAGCTCACAGTATGGAGGAAGCACAGATACGCAGTATTTT. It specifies CASSQYGGSTDTQYF.

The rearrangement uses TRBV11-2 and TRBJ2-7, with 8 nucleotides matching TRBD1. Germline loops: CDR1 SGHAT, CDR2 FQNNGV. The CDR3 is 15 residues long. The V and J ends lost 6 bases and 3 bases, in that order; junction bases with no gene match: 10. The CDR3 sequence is CASRLRTGTYYEQYV. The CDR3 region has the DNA TGTGCCAGCAGACTTAGGACAGGGACATACTACGAGCAGTACGTC.

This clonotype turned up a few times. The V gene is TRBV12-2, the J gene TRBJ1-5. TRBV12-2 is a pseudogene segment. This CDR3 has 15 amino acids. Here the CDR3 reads CASRLTGRKNQPQHF. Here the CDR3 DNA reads TGTGCAAGTCGCTTAACGGGACGGAAAAATCAGCCCCAGCATTTT.

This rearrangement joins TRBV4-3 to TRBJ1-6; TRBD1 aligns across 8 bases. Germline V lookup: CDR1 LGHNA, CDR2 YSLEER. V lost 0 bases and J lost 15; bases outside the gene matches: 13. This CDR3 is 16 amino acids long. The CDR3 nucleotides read TGCGCCAGCAGCCAAGATCTATCCTTTGGGACAGGTAACCTCCACTTT. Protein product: CASSQDLSFGTGNLHF.

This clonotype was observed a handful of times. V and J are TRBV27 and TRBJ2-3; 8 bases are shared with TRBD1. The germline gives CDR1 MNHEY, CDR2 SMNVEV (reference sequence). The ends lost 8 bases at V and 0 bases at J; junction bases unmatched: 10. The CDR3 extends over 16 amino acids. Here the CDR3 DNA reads TGTGCCAGCTTTCAATATCGGACAGGGAGCACAGATACGCAGTATTTT. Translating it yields CASFQYRTGSTDTQYF.

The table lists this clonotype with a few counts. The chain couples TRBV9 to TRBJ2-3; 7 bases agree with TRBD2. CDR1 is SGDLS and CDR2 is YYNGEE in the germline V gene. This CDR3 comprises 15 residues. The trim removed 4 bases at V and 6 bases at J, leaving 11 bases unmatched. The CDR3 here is CASSTAGTTPDTQYF. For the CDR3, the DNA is TGTGCCAGCAGCACGGCCGGGACTACTCCCGATACGCAGTATTTT.

The CDR3 coding sequence is TGTGCCAGCAGCTCCCCCCGTGGGCAGACCAGCTCTGGGGCCAACGTCCTGACTTTC. Translating it yields CASSSPRGQTSSGANVLTF. The genes are TRBV7-9 and TRBJ2-6; D not certain. V lost 4 bases to trimming and J lost 0 bases, with 19 bases between them. Germline CDR1 reads SEHNR; CDR2 reads FQNEAQ (reference sequence). This CDR3 comprises 19 residues.

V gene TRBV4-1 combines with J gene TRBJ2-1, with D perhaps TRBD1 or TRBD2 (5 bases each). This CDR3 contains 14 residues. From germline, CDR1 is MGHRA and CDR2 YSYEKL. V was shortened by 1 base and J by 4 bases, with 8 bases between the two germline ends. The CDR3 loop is CASSQGWGYNEQFF. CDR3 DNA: TGCGCCAGCAGCCAAGGGTGGGGGTACAATGAGCAGTTCTTC.

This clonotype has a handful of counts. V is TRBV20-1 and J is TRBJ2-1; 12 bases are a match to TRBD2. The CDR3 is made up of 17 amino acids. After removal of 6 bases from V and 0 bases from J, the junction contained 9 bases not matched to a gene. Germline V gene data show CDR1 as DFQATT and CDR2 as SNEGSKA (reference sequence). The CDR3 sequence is CSAWGLAGYLSYNEQFF. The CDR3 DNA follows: TGCAGTGCCTGGGGACTAGCGGGCTACCTCTCCTACAATGAGCAGTTCTTC.

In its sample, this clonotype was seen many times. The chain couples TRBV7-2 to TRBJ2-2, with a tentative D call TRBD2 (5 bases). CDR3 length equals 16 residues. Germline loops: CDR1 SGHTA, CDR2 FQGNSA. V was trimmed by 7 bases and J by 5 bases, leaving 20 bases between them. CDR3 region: CASTPDYLITTGELFF. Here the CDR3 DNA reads TGTGCCAGCACACCTGACTACCTTATAACTACCGGGGAGCTGTTTTTT.

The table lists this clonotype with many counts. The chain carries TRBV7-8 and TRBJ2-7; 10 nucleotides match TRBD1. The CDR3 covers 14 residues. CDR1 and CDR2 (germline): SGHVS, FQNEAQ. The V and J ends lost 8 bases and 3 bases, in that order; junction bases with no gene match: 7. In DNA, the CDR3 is TGTGCCAGCTCTGGAGGGGACAGGGGCTACGAGCAGTACGTC. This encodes CASSGGDRGYEQYV.

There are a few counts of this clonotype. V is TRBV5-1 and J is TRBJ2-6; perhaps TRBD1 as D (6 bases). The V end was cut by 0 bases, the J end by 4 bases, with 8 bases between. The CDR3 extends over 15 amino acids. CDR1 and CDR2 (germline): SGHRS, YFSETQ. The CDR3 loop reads CASSLVGTGANVLTF. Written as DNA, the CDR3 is TGCGCCAGCAGCTTGGTTGGGACAGGGGCCAACGTCCTGACTTTC.

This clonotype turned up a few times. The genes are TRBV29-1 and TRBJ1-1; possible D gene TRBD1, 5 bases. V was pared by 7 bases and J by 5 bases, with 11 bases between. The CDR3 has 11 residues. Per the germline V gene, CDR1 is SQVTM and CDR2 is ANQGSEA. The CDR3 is CSGGGETEAFF. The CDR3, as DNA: TGCAGCGGGGGAGGGGAAACTGAAGCTTTCTTT.

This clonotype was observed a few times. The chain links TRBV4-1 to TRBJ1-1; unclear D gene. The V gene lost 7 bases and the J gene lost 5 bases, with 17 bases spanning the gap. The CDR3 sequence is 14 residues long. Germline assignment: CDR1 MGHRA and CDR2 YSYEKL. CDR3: CASTGSSRGTEAFF. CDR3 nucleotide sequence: TGCGCCAGCACAGGATCTAGTCGTGGTACTGAAGCTTTCTTT.

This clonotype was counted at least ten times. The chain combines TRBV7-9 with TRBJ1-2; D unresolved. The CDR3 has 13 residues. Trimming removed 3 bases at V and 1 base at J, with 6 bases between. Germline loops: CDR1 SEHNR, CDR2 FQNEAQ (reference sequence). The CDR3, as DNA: TGTGCCAGCAGCTTGGCACTTAACTATGGCTACACCTTC. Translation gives CASSLALNYGYTF.